The clone carrying this T cell receptor beta chain came up a few times. The antigen is not known. The data are from a study of identical twins. Study outcomes and limitations: Some out-of-frame alpha sequences were shared by twins, and these showed excess low generation probability.

Carrying unique molecular identifiers, the cDNA also gained a universal primer site through template switching. Using its own MiXCR run on the 5' RACE reads, TCRdb lists one record per CDR3 protein. The repertoire holds some 300,000 distinct CDR3 sequences, with 9% to 15% as singletons. Germline CDR1 reads MNHEY; CDR2 reads SMNVEV (reference sequence). The length of the CDR3 is 14 residues. Trimming pared 6 bases from V and 5 bases from J, leaving 14 bases between. The sample was also reused in another study, on yellow fever vaccine responses in identical twins.

V and J are TRBV27 and TRBJ2-1, with D perhaps TRBD2 (6 bases). Material for sequencing was CD8+ T cells sorted from blood. This TCR was sampled from a woman aged 18-29 years in good health. The CDR3 DNA sequence: TGTGCCAGCAGCAAACCCGGGAGAGACAATGAGCAGTTCTTC. It translates to CASSKPGRDNEQFF.